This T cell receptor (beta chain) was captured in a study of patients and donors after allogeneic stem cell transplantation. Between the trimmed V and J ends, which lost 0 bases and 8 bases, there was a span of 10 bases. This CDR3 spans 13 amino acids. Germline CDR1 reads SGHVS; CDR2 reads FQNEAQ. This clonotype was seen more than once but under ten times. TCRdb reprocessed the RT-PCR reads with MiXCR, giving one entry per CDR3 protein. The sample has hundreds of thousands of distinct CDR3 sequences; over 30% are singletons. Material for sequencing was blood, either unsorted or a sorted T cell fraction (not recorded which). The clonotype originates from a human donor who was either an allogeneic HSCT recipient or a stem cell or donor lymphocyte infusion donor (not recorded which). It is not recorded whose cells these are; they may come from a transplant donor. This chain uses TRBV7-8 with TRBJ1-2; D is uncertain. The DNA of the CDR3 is TGTGCCAGCAGCTTAGCGTCAGACTGGGGCTACACCTTC. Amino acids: CASSLASDWGYTF.